Reported below is one T cell receptor (beta chain). Germline values: CDR1 SGHTA, CDR2 FQGTGA. The CDR3 totals 15 residues. Deletions cut 2 bases from V and 2 bases from J, with 11 bases between. These data are taken from a study of T cells in tumors after PD-1 blockade. The wider study: Prior checkpoint blockade, systemic immunosuppressant use, or anti-cancer therapy within 4 weeks excluded patients.

Sequencing was performed with immunoSEQ multiplex PCR; in TCRdb, only in-frame clones are kept and a portion is missing. This table has approximately 34,000 clones, approximately 70% appearing once. This rearrangement joins TRBV7-3 to TRBJ2-3; possible D gene TRBD1, 6 bases. The sequence was collected from a human donor with basal cell carcinoma. The material sequenced was PBMCs, taken after anti-PD-1 treatment. CDR3 sequence: CASSLGDTHTDTQYF. CDR3 sequence (DNA): TGTGCCAGCAGCTTAGGGGACACTCACACAGATACGCAGTATTTT.